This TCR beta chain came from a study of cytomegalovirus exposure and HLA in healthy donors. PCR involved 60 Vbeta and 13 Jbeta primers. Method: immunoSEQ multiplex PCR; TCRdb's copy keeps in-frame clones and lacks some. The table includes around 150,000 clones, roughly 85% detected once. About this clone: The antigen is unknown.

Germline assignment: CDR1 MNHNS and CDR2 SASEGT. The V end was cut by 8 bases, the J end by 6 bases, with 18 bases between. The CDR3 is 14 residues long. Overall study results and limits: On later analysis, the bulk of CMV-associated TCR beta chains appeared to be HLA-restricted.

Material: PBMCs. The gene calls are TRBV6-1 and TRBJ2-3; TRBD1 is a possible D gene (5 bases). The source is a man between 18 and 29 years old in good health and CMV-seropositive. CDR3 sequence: CASVRQKSTDTQYF. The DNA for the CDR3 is TGTGCCAGCGTCCGACAGAAATCCACGGATACGCAGTATTTT.